This T cell receptor beta chain is drawn from a study of blood T cell repertoires in COVID-19. Here immunoSEQ multiplex PCR was the method, and the copy in TCRdb shows in-frame clones only, minus some. Here the sample spans roughly 310,000 clones, over 75% being singletons. What was sequenced was peripheral blood. This TCR was sampled from a woman aged 50 to 65 with active or convalescent COVID-19.

In DNA, the CDR3 is TGTGCCTGGAGTGGTGTTTGGGCCTCGAGCACCCGCTCCTATAATTCACCCCTCCACTTT. Translation: CAWSGVWASSTRSYNSPLHF. The chain joins TRBV30 to TRBJ1-6; D gene unclear. Trimming pared 1 base from V and 0 bases from J, leaving 22 bases between. The CDR3 contains 20 residues. Germline lookup yields CDR1 GTSNPN and CDR2 SVGIG (reference sequence).